This is a list of T cell receptor beta chains from one sample in a study of T cell responses to AZD1222 COVID-19 vaccine. Clones were read by immunoSEQ multiplex PCR, and TCRdb kept only the in-frame ones, dropping some. The sample holds 110,000 or so clones; 86% are singletons and the top ten take roughly a sixth. The material sequenced was peripheral blood, taken 28 days after the second AZD1222 dose. Receptor source: an adult who received the AZD1222 COVID-19 vaccine. The CDR3 runs from the conserved cysteine through the conserved F or W. The D gene is left open where the match is weak. Some rows have no size entry. The others give once, few or many, or a class for an expanded clone.

>-|TRBV7-8|TRBJ1-1|-|12
CASSLIDSEAFF
TGTGCCAGCAGCTTGATCGACAGTGAAGCTTTCTTT
>-|TRBV6-5|TRBJ1-5|-|15
CASAEGDSSNQPQHF
TGTGCCAGCGCGGAAGGGGATTCGAGCAATCAGCCCCAGCATTTT
>-|TRBV7-2|TRBJ2-3|-|12
CASSLARDTQYF
TGTGCCAGCAGCTTAGCGCGGGATACGCAGTATTTT
>-|TRBV10-3|TRBJ2-2|-|17
CAISELGAPHLSGELFF
TGTGCCATCAGTGAGTTAGGGGCTCCCCATTTATCCGGGGAGCTGTTTTTT
>-|TRBV6-2/TRBV6-3|TRBJ2-3|-|13
CASSYRETDTQYF
TGTGCCAGCAGTTACAGAGAGACAGATACGCAGTATTTT
>-|TRBV30|TRBJ1-5|TRBD1|14
CAWSAPGGSQPQHF
TGTGCCTGGAGTGCTCCAGGGGGCTCTCAGCCCCAGCATTTT
>-|TRBV5-8|TRBJ2-3|TRBD1|15
CASSRQGATTDTQYF
TGTGCCAGCAGCCGACAGGGGGCGACGACAGATACGCAGTATTTT
>-|TRBV9|TRBJ2-5|-|15
CASSAGGLSQETQYF
TGTGCCAGCAGCGCTGGGGGGCTTTCGCAAGAGACCCAGTACTTC
>-|TRBV6-5|TRBJ1-2|TRBD1|13
CASSTTGAPLYTF
TGTGCCAGCAGCACCACAGGGGCCCCTTTATACACCTTC
>-|TRBV13|TRBJ1-1|TRBD1|14
CASSSQGVGTEAFF
TGTGCCAGCAGCTCTCAGGGGGTGGGCACTGAAGCTTTCTTT
>-|TRBV2|TRBJ2-1|TRBD2|16
CASSEARREPYNEQFF
TGTGCCAGCAGTGAAGCGCGGCGGGAGCCCTACAATGAGCAGTTCTTC
>-|TRBV11-2|TRBJ2-2|-|12
CASSLIEGELFF
TGTGCCAGCAGCTTAATTGAAGGGGAGCTGTTTTTT
>-|TRBV7-9|TRBJ2-7|-|15
CASSWTDRSPYEQYF
TGTGCCAGCAGCTGGACAGACCGTAGCCCCTACGAGCAGTACTTC
>-|TRBV7-6|TRBJ1-3|-|16
CASSLGRSISGNTIYF
TGTGCCAGCAGCTTAGGGAGAAGTATATCCGGAAACACCATATATTTT
>few|TRBV7-2|TRBJ1-5|TRBD1|15
CASTLTGGAVQPQHF
TGTGCCAGCACCCTCACAGGGGGCGCAGTTCAGCCCCAGCATTTT